This TCR beta chain was identified in a study of cytomegalovirus exposure and HLA in healthy donors (dated by TCRdb to between 2016 and 2019). A note on the overall study: An earlier analysis of fewer than 750 of the donors reported roughly 300 Gb of sequence data and 117 million unique TCR beta sequences obtained from some 170 million T cells. On average, around 230,000 unique TCR beta nucleotide sequences were sequenced per donor among several hundred genotyped donors of the cohort, with roughly 18% of those sequences being non-productive. High-throughput TCR immunosequencing, statistical association of individual TCRs with disease status, and machine learning were combined to predict cytomegalovirus infection status. Both class I and class II loci were covered by HLA typing, at four-digit resolution. The number of typed donors differed by locus: about 620-640 for A, B, C, DRB1 and DQB1; 500 to 550 for DQA1; 600 to 610 for DPA1; and roughly 450 for DPB1. Donor age, sex, ethnicity and CMV serostatus were compiled alongside the repertoire data. Of the 300 to 400 genotyped donors, approximately 82% fell in the genetic ancestry cluster associated with self-reported Caucasian donors. A separate validation cohort of approximately 130 different subjects was used in addition to the 666-subject first cohort. A later analysis re-analyzed previously published TCR beta repertoires from roughly 600 donors and added high-resolution HLA genotyping to study TCR occurrence patterns. The study profiled the T cell repertoires of 666 subjects by immunosequencing and related them to cytomegalovirus serostatus. An earlier analysis of fewer than 700 of the donors applied high-throughput TCR beta sequencing to assess whether each TCR beta V gene segment acted as functional or pseudogenic. The aim of the study was to test whether cataloging public T cell receptors could identify signatures of past pathogen exposure. Because of strong linkage in the cohort, roughly five DR-DQ haplotypes were treated as single units for association and clustering. Approximately 300 gigabases of sequencing data and approximately 85 million unique TCR sequences were included in an early release covering roughly 600 HLA-typed donors. Rather than using new phenotypic data, the later analysis identified candidate immune exposures from TCR beta sequences and from how often those sequences occurred across donors. In a later genetic analysis, genome-wide SNP genotypes for 398 of the 666 donors were used, and that subset was treated as a discovery cohort. Every discovery cohort repertoire had been produced on one sequencing platform. Study-wide conclusions, independent of this receptor: Sequencing depth was assumed to be roughly uniform across donors in the presence/absence analyses, though that assumption may not hold. In a later analysis, several top co-occurrence clusters were reported to appear linked to parvovirus B19, influenza, CMV and Epstein-Barr virus. Assigning TCR associations to individual alleles was difficult when HLA alleles, especially DR and DQ, strongly co-occurred. Linkage disequilibrium might explain the correlated functional status among segregating V segments, but an unknown experimental factor could not be ruled out. A later analysis associated approximately 17,000 TCR beta sequences with specific HLA alleles at a false discovery rate of 0.05. An association between a missense DCLRE1C variant and V-gene and J-gene trimming of TCR beta chains was found in a later genetic analysis and replicated in an independent cohort. In vitro tests confirmed that three of the cytomegalovirus-associated TCR beta chains recognize cytomegalovirus antigens. Broadly in line with IMGT annotations, most TCR beta V segments showed up in productive rearrangements about 87% or about 30% of the time in an earlier analysis of some 590 of the donors. The earlier analysis of 587 of the donors excluded some 15 rarely observed V segments, including chromosome 9 orphons, because counts were too low. A group of highly shared sequence variants was considered likely to be a technical artifact of the sequencing pipeline. In a later analysis, TCR association rates were found to vary across HLA loci, with the most associated TCRs seen for DRB1 alleles and the fewest for HLA-C alleles. Immune exposure information for the cohort was limited to CMV serostatus. Most CMV-associated TCR beta chains appeared to be HLA-restricted in a later analysis, and the HLA associations seemed to be driven largely by CMV exposure. A further reported finding was that TCR beta sequences accurately predicted the HLA-A and HLA-B alleles for most subjects in the first cohort. Because HLA typing was missing for some donors at each locus, association tests included only the typed subset. In this cohort, only TCR beta chains were sequenced, and detectable features were limited by the absence of alpha or paired-chain data. Because the 87-base-pair reads could not distinguish some IMGT-functional V segments, including TRBV6-2 and TRBV6-3, those segments were excluded. In a later analysis, HLA-associated TCR beta chains showed more clonal expansion and lower generation probabilities than non-associated chains that were equally common. Compared with the roughly 700-donor mean, donors in an Asian-associated ancestry cluster had fewer N-insertions in productive TCRs, according to a later genetic analysis. It was suggested by the authors that the approach could potentially be generalized to other disease states and immunological phenotypes. In the study, some 180 TCR beta chains were listed as associated with cytomegalovirus. While some public TCRs were present in many individuals, most TCR sequences turned up only very rarely across donors. The classifier was reported to diagnose cytomegalovirus status with high specificity and sensitivity in both the original and validation cohorts.

The cohort comprised some 680 healthy bone marrow donors. At the time of sampling, every cohort member was nominally healthy, though immune exposures that went unrecorded were likely present. The donor was CMV seropositive and belonged to the group of 250 to 300 seropositive cohort members. A peripheral blood sample was provided by each donor, and peripheral blood mononuclear cells were used for TCR beta sequencing. Genomic DNA was extracted from the blood cell samples with the Qiagen DNeasy Blood Extraction Kit. Per the germline V gene, MDHEN is the CDR1 and SYDVKM is the CDR2. From its cysteine to its phenylalanine, the CDR3 spans 15 amino acids. Left in the record is the CDR3 DNA by itself, 45 bases read in frame from the first base. Trimming leaves V shorter by 6 bases and J shorter by 0 bases, with the junction holding 8 bases beyond the gene matches. With regard to this clone: Its antigen is not yet known. There are no base qualities to consult, and no much larger clone falls within one base.

The protocol used for the library was the immunoSEQ multiplex PCR assay. The multiplex PCR relied on a mix of 60 forward primers for TCR Vbeta segments and 13 reverse primers for TCR Jbeta segments. The CDR3 region of rearranged TCR beta genes was amplified from genomic DNA with a multiplex PCR assay. On the Illumina HiSeq System, the amplified TCR beta libraries were sequenced as 87-base-pair reads. For the original study's pipeline: A later analysis counted some 74 million unique TCR beta chains across the 500 to 850 repertoires, and some 11 million of these chains were shared by at least two donors. To remove PCR and sequencing errors, raw reads were error-corrected and collapsed into unique sequences using a nearest-neighbor algorithm that merged closely related sequences. CDR3 sequences were aligned to IMGT reference sequences to assign V, D and J gene segments. For a sequence to be retained, a match of at least six nucleotides to both a V gene segment and a J gene segment was required. A rearrangement was called productive if the CDR3 had no stop codons and remained in frame with V and J, and every other rearrangement was called non-productive. CDR3 was defined according to IMGT convention as the region running from the second conserved V-encoded cysteine to the conserved J-encoded phenylalanine. In an earlier analysis of around 540 of the donors, sequences lacking an unambiguous match to a single V gene segment were excluded. An earlier analysis of just under 600 of the donors called V segments functional above 56.7% productive rearrangements and segregating when the between-donor standard deviation exceeded 5%. To diagnose cytomegalovirus status from the catalog of TCR beta chain sequences, a statistical classification framework was built. A later analysis assigned V and J genes by comparing TCR nucleotide sequences with IMGT/GENE-DB human TR gene sequences. A later analysis assigned CDR3 sequences and most-parsimonious VDJ recombination scenarios with the TCRdist pipeline. In a later analysis, each TCR beta chain was defined by its CDR3 amino acid sequence together with its V-gene family, and reads lacking a unique V-gene family were excluded. A later analysis removed 592 highly shared, low-generation-probability nucleotide sequences to deal with suspected cross-contamination and a sequencing artifact. In a later analysis, a clonal expansion index for each public chain was calculated from normalized within-repertoire ranks of inferred template counts. In a later analysis, generation probabilities were computed with a VDJ recombination model fitted to out-of-frame rearrangements, and the resulting probabilities were checked against IGoR. In a later analysis, TCR-TCR, TCR-HLA and TCR-CMV co-occurrence was scored with hypergeometric tests, and a repertoire-size bias correction was applied to TCR pairs. A later analysis estimated false discovery rates by permuting HLA or CMV assignments 20 times. In a later analysis, co-occurring TCRs were grouped with DBSCAN, and TCRdist sequence similarity was added when clustering was performed within HLA-allele-positive subsets. Repertoires with fewer than 30,000 or more than 120,000 public chains, plus five repertoires with anomalous nucleotide sharing, were excluded from co-occurrence clustering. Here the immuneACCESS table is served through TCRdb, limited to in-frame sequences with V and J called. Missing clones are a known gap in these copies; in checked studies unresolved V genes cover under half, and the rest lacks a known reason. V, J and clone size are taken as reported in that table, and D and trimming were inferred from the DNA itself. This sample has tens of thousands of clones in its table, and approximately 74% of those were observed once. Of the sample, 22% is held by the ten largest clones.

The TCR was taken from a woman in her twenties or thirties in good health and CMV-seropositive. Sequences were obtained from PBMCs. Here the chain combines TRBV28 and TRBJ2-7, and 7 bases in between align with TRBD1. The CDR3 loop reads CASSSQGVASYEQYF. Here is the DNA: TGTGCCAGCAGCTCCCAGGGGGTAGCCTCCTACGAGCAGTACTTC. Extended through the reference TRBV28 and TRBJ2-7 proteins, this CDR3 yields the full variable domain: DVKVTQSSRYLVKRTGEKVFLECVQDMDHENMFWYRQDPGLGLRLIYFSYDVKMKEKGDIPEGYSVSREKKERFSLILESASTNQTSMYLCASSSQGVASYEQYFGPGTRLTVT.